This T cell receptor (beta chain) is from a study of tumor-infiltrating lymphocytes in primary liver carcinoma. The length of the CDR3 is 15 residues. CDR1 and CDR2 from the germline V gene are MNHNY and SVGAGI (reference sequence). The input was 400 to 500 ng total RNA; TCR beta cDNA was made from it with a constant-region primer. Modified slightly, ARM-PCR produced TCR beta libraries over three nested multiplex PCR rounds. The opening two PCR rounds, around 9 cycles each, paired TRBV1-TRBV30 forward primers with a C-beta reverse primer. Each CDR3 protein is one row after TCRdb ran MiXCR on the multiplex PCR reads. The sample includes tens of thousands of distinct CDR3 sequences, 65% to 80% seen only once; the top ten take 25% to 30%. Co-extraction of RNA and DNA was performed on 20-30 mg of unsorted bulk tissue. Details on this clonotype: The junction and the germline gene differ at one end; a read error may be behind it.

The clonotype comes from a man aged 35 to 55 with primary liver carcinoma and hepatitis B virus infection. The specimen sequenced was liver tumor tissue from sampling region 5. As for subset: tumor region T5, tumor centre. The V call is TRBV6-6, the J call TRBJ1-6, with TRBD1 identical over 10 bases. The CDR3 region is CVSSYSGTGDSPLHF. The CDR3, as DNA: TGTGTCAGCAGTTACTCAGGGACAGGGGATTCACCCCTCCACTTT.